Listed here are 27 T cell receptor beta chains from one sample, sequenced in a study of T cell repertoires in cytomegalovirus infection. TCRdb re-called the reads through MiXCR, storing one row per CDR3 protein. The sample records just over 450,000 distinct CDR3 sequences, about 42% being singletons. Their antigens remain unidentified. The input for sequencing was cultured PBMCs, taken from culture after CMV antigen stimulation. These receptors all stem from a human donor in good health (CMV status not recorded). Some clones in this sample may be carry-over from other donors' samples.

This chain joins TRBV4-1 and TRBJ2-3; possibly TRBD1 for D (5 bases). Germline V gives CDR1 MGHRA, CDR2 YSYEKL. V was clipped by 4 bases and J by 5 bases, with 16 bases between them. The CDR3 loop spans 15 amino acids. The CDR3, as DNA: TGCGCCAGCAGCCGTCGTGGGGCCCAGGGAGATACGCAGTATTTT. Residues: CASSRRGAQGDTQYF.

This clonotype occurred a few times. V usage is TRBV7-9 and J usage is TRBJ2-6, with D hard to call. The germline CDR1 and CDR2 sequences are SEHNR and FQNEAQ (reference sequence). The CDR3 is made up of 16 amino acids. Trimming shortened V by 1 base and J by 1 base, and 8 bases separated the two germline ends. The DNA of the CDR3 is TGTGCCAGCAGCTTAGTGAGAACATCTGGGGCCAACGTCCTGACTTTC. Encoded protein: CASSLVRTSGANVLTF.

The V gene is TRBV7-9, the J gene TRBJ1-4; D ambiguous. This CDR3 contains 11 residues. Deletions cut 6 bases from V and 11 bases from J, with 10 bases between. Germline assignment: CDR1 SEHNR and CDR2 FQNEAQ (reference sequence). The CDR3 bases are TGTGCCAGCAGGTTGAGTGAGAAACTGTTTTTT. Protein sequence: CASRLSEKLFF.

CDR3 sequence reads: CASARGGPFYEQYF. The CDR3 DNA sequence: TGTGCTAGTGCACGAGGAGGCCCCTTCTACGAGCAGTACTTC. This chain connects TRBV12-5 to TRBJ2-7; TRBD2 is a possible D gene (5 bases). V was pared by 7 bases and J by 3 bases, with 16 bases between. CDR3 length equals 14 residues. Germline CDR1 reads LGHNT; CDR2 reads FRNRAP.

The genes are TRBV5-1 and TRBJ2-1, with 7 bases matching TRBD1. CDR3 size: 15 residues. Germline CDR1 is SGHRS and CDR2 is YFSETQ. Losses at the gene ends were 3 bases for V and 7 bases for J; bases not matched to a gene: 10. Here the CDR3 DNA reads TGCGCCAGCAGCTCTGACAGGGTCCTAACGAATGAGCAGTTCTTC. It codes for CASSSDRVLTNEQFF.

The V gene is TRBV6-1, the J gene TRBJ2-1; TRBD2 aligns across 14 bases. This CDR3 comprises 17 residues. Unmatched junction bases numbered 12, after V lost 6 bases and J lost 8 bases. Germline V lookup: CDR1 MNHNS, CDR2 SASEGT. The CDR3 reads CASRLTSGGAIVDEQFF. The CDR3 DNA reads TGTGCCAGCAGGTTGACTAGCGGGGGGGCTATTGTCGATGAGCAGTTCTTC.

This chain connects TRBV7-2 to TRBJ2-2; TRBD1 is a possible D gene (6 bases). Trimming took 1 base from V and 0 from J, leaving 12 bases between them. The germline V gene encodes CDR1 SGHTA and CDR2 FQGNSA. CDR3 length: 17 residues. The CDR3 spells CASSLVGTLANTGELFF. The CDR3 bases are TGTGCCAGCAGCTTAGTAGGGACACTGGCGAACACCGGGGAGCTGTTTTTT.

This chain joins TRBV7-6 and TRBJ1-5; D may be TRBD1 (5 bases). Looked up from germline, CDR1 is SGHVS and CDR2 is FNYEAQ. Trimming removed 5 bases from V and 7 bases from J, with 12 bases in between. The CDR3 has 13 amino acids. Here the CDR3 DNA reads TGTGCCAGCAGCCCTCGTAGGGGACAGCCCCAGCATTTT. Amino acid sequence: CASSPRRGQPQHF.

This clonotype was seen more than once but under ten times. This rearrangement joins TRBV7-6 to TRBJ2-7; TRBD2 agrees at 9 bases. After removal of 9 bases from V and 9 bases from J, the junction contained 9 bases not matched to a gene. Germline loops: CDR1 SGHVS, CDR2 FNYEAQ. The CDR3 sequence is 12 residues long. This CDR3 reads CASAIAGDWQYF. The CDR3 DNA is TGTGCCAGTGCGATAGCGGGAGATTGGCAGTACTTC.

The gene calls are TRBV5-3 and TRBJ2-7; D possibly uses TRBD1 or TRBD2 (5 bases each). TRBV5-3 is noted as an ORF with a role that remains uncertain. With 8 bases removed from V and 4 bases from J, the gap between germline ends came to 22 bases. The CDR3 covers 15 residues. CDR3 sequence: CASSMDSMGVYEQYF. In DNA, the CDR3 is TGTGCCAGCAGCATGGATTCGATGGGGGTTTACGAGCAGTACTTC.

This clonotype occurred a few times. V is TRBV10-3 and J is TRBJ2-1; D is unclear. This CDR3 is built from 14 residues. V was trimmed by 2 bases and J by 10 bases, leaving 15 bases between them. CDR1 is ENHRY, CDR2 SYGVKD, per germline. The CDR3 is CAISEISGTGEQFF. CDR3 DNA sequence: TGTGCCATCAGTGAGATATCAGGCACCGGGGAGCAGTTCTTC.

This clonotype turned up a few times. The J gene is TRBJ2-1, the V gene TRBV6-2 or TRBV6-3; D gene ambiguous. Germline V gene lookup returns CDR1 MNHEY and CDR2 SVGEGT. V was cut by 4 bases and J by 0 bases, with 10 bases left in between. The CDR3 loop spans 15 amino acids. The CDR3 sequence: CASSLMDSSYNEQFF. In nucleotides, the CDR3 is TGTGCCAGCAGTTTAATGGATAGCTCCTACAATGAGCAGTTCTTC.

The chain recombines TRBV19 with TRBJ1-1; D is undetermined. Trimming pared 1 base from V and 7 bases from J, leaving 10 bases between. Germline-derived CDR1 and CDR2 are LNHDA and SQIVND (reference sequence). This CDR3 has 13 residues. The CDR3 is CASSIGFGSEAFF. CDR3 DNA sequence: TGTGCCAGTAGTATAGGGTTTGGGAGTGAAGCTTTCTTT.

The chain joins TRBV7-7 to TRBJ1-4; no clear D gene. V lost 7 bases to trimming and J lost 4 bases, with 13 bases between them. The CDR3 sequence is 14 residues long. The germline gives CDR1 SSHAT, CDR2 FNYEAQ (reference sequence). Here the CDR3 reads CASTISGGNEKLFF. CDR3 nucleotides: TGTGCCAGCACCATCTCCGGAGGTAATGAAAAACTGTTTTTT.

The V and J genes are TRBV28 and TRBJ2-1, with 12 bases fitting TRBD1. Germline V lookup: CDR1 MDHEN, CDR2 SYDVKM. After removal of 6 bases from V and 7 bases from J, the junction contained 7 bases not matched to a gene. The CDR3 is 15 residues long. CDR3 coding DNA: TGTGCCAGCAGGACCACGGGACAGGGGGCGAATGAGCAGTTCTTC. It encodes CASRTTGQGANEQFF.

The chain carries TRBV4-1 and TRBJ1-5, with D possibly being TRBD1 (5 bases). The CDR3 sequence is 12 residues long. V was shortened by 1 base and J by 11 bases, with 9 bases between the two germline ends. The germline V gene has CDR1 MGHRA and CDR2 YSYEKL. CDR3 protein: CASSQVQGAQHF. CDR3 nucleotides: TGCGCCAGCAGCCAAGTCCAAGGGGCCCAGCATTTT.

This clonotype was observed a handful of times. This sequence joins TRBV27 and TRBJ2-1; TRBD2 aligns across 8 bases. Per germline, CDR1 MNHEY and CDR2 SMNVEV (reference sequence). J was trimmed by 8 bases and V by 1 base; bases with no gene match: 7. The CDR3 totals 15 residues. CDR3 sequence: CASSLFTGGRDEQFF. CDR3 DNA sequence: TGTGCCAGCAGTTTATTTACGGGAGGGCGGGATGAGCAGTTCTTC.

The chain couples TRBV6-1 to TRBJ1-1, with D possibly being TRBD1 (5 bases). The CDR3 contains 12 residues. With 11 bases removed from V and 1 base from J, the gap between germline ends came to 11 bases. Germline CDR1 and CDR2: MNHNS and SASEGT. CDR3 nucleotide sequence: TGTGCCGGGATGACAGCGAACACTGAAGCTTTCTTT. Its translation: CAGMTANTEAFF.

The genes are TRBV6-1 and TRBJ2-7; either TRBD1 or TRBD2 may supply D (6 bases each). Germline V CDR1 and CDR2: MNHNS, SASEGT. The CDR3 extends over 12 amino acids. The V end was cut by 4 bases, the J end by 6 bases, with 10 bases between. CDR3 region: CASSAQGGEQYF. The CDR3 bases are TGTGCCAGCAGTGCACAGGGAGGCGAGCAGTACTTC.

The V call is TRBV19, the J call TRBJ2-7, with 9 bases that match TRBD2. CDR1 LNHDA and CDR2 SQIVND come from the germline V gene (reference sequence). The CDR3 length is 15 residues. Trimming cost V 6 bases and J 5 bases; bases outside gene matches: 11. The CDR3 loop reads CASRDSAGGVNEQYF. The CDR3 nucleotides read TGTGCCAGTAGGGATTCGGCGGGAGGGGTCAACGAGCAGTACTTC.

The sample holds many counts of this clonotype. The chain's CDR3 is CASSPVTGTNEKLFF. The DNA for the CDR3 is TGTGCCAGCAGCCCAGTGACAGGGACTAATGAAAAACTGTTTTTT. The chain carries TRBV7-8 and TRBJ1-4; 7 nucleotides align to TRBD1. This CDR3 region has 15 residues. V trimming: 5 bases; J trimming: 2 bases; junction bases outside the gene matches: 5. The germline CDR1 and CDR2 sequences are SGHVS and FQNEAQ.

This clonotype was detected only a few times. The gene calls are TRBV5-5 and TRBJ1-6; 9 nucleotides line up with TRBD1. V lost 4 bases, J lost 7 bases, and 3 bases stayed unmatched. The CDR3 sequence is 14 residues long. Per the germline V gene, CDR1 is SGHKS and CDR2 is YYEKEE (reference sequence). The CDR3 bases are TGTGCCAGCAGCAAGGGACAGGGAAATTCACCCCTCCACTTT. Translated: CASSKGQGNSPLHF.

The sample holds many counts of this clonotype. V gene TRBV7-2 combines with J gene TRBJ1-1; D gene unclear. The CDR3 loop spans 14 amino acids. From germline, CDR1 is SGHTA and CDR2 FQGNSA. Between the trimmed V and J ends, which lost 5 bases and 3 bases, there was a span of 13 bases. As DNA, the CDR3 is TGTGCCAGCAGCGTCAGAGGGAGTGACACTGAAGCTTTCTTT. It yields the protein CASSVRGSDTEAFF.

This clonotype was picked up a small number of times. V is TRBV19 and J is TRBJ1-5, with D perhaps matching TRBD1 (5 bases). CDR3 length: 15 residues. Deletions cut 8 bases from V and 0 bases from J, with 14 bases between. Germline CDR1 LNHDA, CDR2 SQIVND (reference sequence). CDR3 sequence (DNA): TGTGCCAGTTCTGACCGGGGGGGTAGCAATCAGCCCCAGCATTTT. Translation: CASSDRGGSNQPQHF.

The chain is built from TRBV19 and TRBJ1-2, with 9 bases fitting TRBD1. The CDR3 has 15 amino acids. Per the germline V gene, CDR1 is LNHDA and CDR2 is SQIVND (reference sequence). V trimming: 0 bases; J trimming: 8 bases; junction bases outside the gene matches: 7. Here the CDR3 reads CASSIEGTGTSGYTF. The CDR3 DNA sequence: TGTGCCAGTAGTATAGAAGGGACAGGGACCAGCGGCTACACCTTC.

The chain is built from TRBV6-1 and TRBJ2-7, with unresolved D. V was pared by 8 bases and J by 0 bases, with 17 bases between. The CDR3 loop spans 15 amino acids. Germline V lookup: CDR1 MNHNS, CDR2 SASEGT. CDR3 nucleotides: TGTGCCAGCGAGGAAGGACCGGGCATCTCCTACGAGCAGTACTTC. Protein sequence: CASEEGPGISYEQYF.

The chain carries TRBV6-5 and TRBJ2-1, with 11 bases identical to TRBD2. V trimming: 4 bases; J trimming: 8 bases; junction bases outside the gene matches: 7. Germline CDR1 and CDR2: MNHEY and SVGAGI. The CDR3 totals 15 residues. CDR3 residues: CASSSLAGGWYEQFF. The CDR3 bases are TGTGCCAGCAGTTCGCTAGCGGGAGGTTGGTATGAGCAGTTCTTC.